These T cell receptor beta chains were read from a single sample in a study of CD8 T cells in Susac syndrome. TCRdb analysed the immunoSEQ multiplex PCR reads with MiXCR anew, one entry per CDR3 protein. The table shows about 430,000 distinct CDR3 sequences, with around 85% occurring only once. The material sequenced was CD8+ T cells from PBMCs. The receptors originated from a human donor with multiple sclerosis. The CDR3 runs from the conserved cysteine through the conserved F or W. A D gene is named only where the DNA matches it firmly. Rows give clone size only sometimes, using once, few, many, or a class for an expanded clone.

cdr3_nt cdr3_aa clone_size j_call v_call d_call
TGTGCCAGCAGCTCTAGAGAAGACAGGGTGGGCAACTATGGCTACACCTTC CASSSREDRVGNYGYTF - TRBJ1-2 TRBV11-2 TRBD1
TGTGCCACCTCCGGGACAGGGGCCCATCTGTTTTTT CATSGTGAHLFF - TRBJ1-4 TRBV25-1 TRBD1
TGCAGCGTTGGGGCGGGGAGGTCCTACGAGCAGTACTTC CSVGAGRSYEQYF few TRBJ2-7 TRBV29-1 -
TGTGCCATCAGTGTAGGGAACGAGCAGTACTTC CAISVGNEQYF - TRBJ2-7 TRBV10-3 -
TGTGCCAGCAGTAACTTAATGGGGGGGCAGTACTTC CASSNLMGGQYF - TRBJ2-4 TRBV6-5 TRBD2
TGTGCCAGCAGTTACGGGAAAGGTTCAAATGAGCAGTTCTTC CASSYGKGSNEQFF - TRBJ2-1 TRBV27 -
TGTGCCAGCAGCTTGCTTTTTGGGGGGAGAACAGATACGCAGTATTTT CASSLLFGGRTDTQYF - TRBJ2-3 TRBV5-6 -
TGCGCCAGCAGCATCTGGGAAGGTCGGGCTGGAGAGACCCAGTACTTC CASSIWEGRAGETQYF - TRBJ2-5 TRBV4-1 -
TGTGCCAGCAGTCCCGGGACAGGGACTCAGCCCCAGCATTTT CASSPGTGTQPQHF few TRBJ1-5 TRBV27 TRBD1
TGTGCCAGCAGTTTGGGGACAGGGCATGGCTACACCTTC CASSLGTGHGYTF - TRBJ1-2 TRBV27 TRBD1
TGTGCCAGCAGCTACTCAGGACAGGGGCACTATGGCTACACCTTC CASSYSGQGHYGYTF few TRBJ1-2 TRBV5-4 TRBD1
TGTGCCAGCGGAGTCACCAATGAGCAGTTCTTC CASGVTNEQFF - TRBJ2-1 TRBV2 -
TGCAGTGCTAGAGATTATAGGGGGCGGGCTTACGAGCAGTACTTC CSARDYRGRAYEQYF - TRBJ2-7 TRBV20-1 TRBD1
TGTGCCAGCAGTTTGTATCCTGGACAGGGTTGGGACGAGCAGTACTTC CASSLYPGQGWDEQYF - TRBJ2-7 TRBV27 TRBD1
TGTGCCAGCTCACCACGGGACAATACCTACGAGCAGTACTTC CASSPRDNTYEQYF - TRBJ2-7 TRBV18 -
TGCAGTGCTAGAGAGAAGAGCACGGCCCATGGCTACACCTTC CSAREKSTAHGYTF - TRBJ1-2 TRBV20-1 -
TGTGCCAGCAGCTTAGAGGATTTCAACTTTGATTCACAGGTGAACACTGAAGCTTTCTTT CASSLEDFNFDSQVNTEAFF - TRBJ1-1 TRBV11-1 -
TGTGCCAGCAGTCCGGTAAACAGGATCTTTAACTATGGCTACACCTTC CASSPVNRIFNYGYTF few TRBJ1-2 TRBV28 -
TGTGCCAGCAGCCCCCTAGGGGGGGCCAACGTCCTGACTTTC CASSPLGGANVLTF once TRBJ2-6 TRBV3-1 -
TGTGCCAGTACCTCTCAGGACAGCTACGAGCAGTACTTC CASTSQDSYEQYF - TRBJ2-7 TRBV19 -
TGCGCCAGCAGCCAAGGTCATGGACAGCCCCAGCATTTT CASSQGHGQPQHF - TRBJ1-5 TRBV4-1 -
TGTGCCAGCAGCGGAGGTTATGACTTTCACTCCGGAGGCTACACCTTC CASSGGYDFHSGGYTF - TRBJ1-2 TRBV9 -
TGTGCCAGTAGTATGGGGATAGGACTAGCGGGCTCCTACAATGAGCAGTTCTTC CASSMGIGLAGSYNEQFF - TRBJ2-1 TRBV19 TRBD2
TGTGCCGCCGGTCGGTACACAGATACGCAGTATTTT CAAGRYTDTQYF - TRBJ2-3 TRBV25-1 -
TGTGCCTCGGACAGGCTTGAGGGGGAGCTGTTTTTT CASDRLEGELFF - TRBJ2-2 TRBV30 TRBD1
TGTGCCAGCAGCCCGACCTTTTGGAGGGACACTGAAGCTTTCTTT CASSPTFWRDTEAFF once TRBJ1-1 TRBV3-1 -
TGCAGTGCTAGAGATCGAGGCTACGAGCAGTACTTC CSARDRGYEQYF few TRBJ2-7 TRBV20-1 -
TGCAGCGTTGAAGATAGGGGGGGGCGGTACAATGAGCAGTTCTTC CSVEDRGGRYNEQFF - TRBJ2-1 TRBV29-1 -
TGTGCCAGCAGTTGGGGACTAGCGGAATCCTACGAGCAGTACTTC CASSWGLAESYEQYF - TRBJ2-7 TRBV27 TRBD2
TGTGCCAGCAGTTACCCCGGGACAGACTACGAGCAGTACTTC CASSYPGTDYEQYF few TRBJ2-7 TRBV6-5 TRBD1
TGTGCCTGGTCCGACAGCACTGAAGCTTTCTTT CAWSDSTEAFF few TRBJ1-1 TRBV30 -
TGCGCCAGCAGCCAAATAACCTCTACGGCAGTCATGAACACTGAAGCTTTCTTT CASSQITSTAVMNTEAFF - TRBJ1-1 TRBV4-1 -
TGTGCCAGCAGCGATCGAGCCTCTGGGGCCAACGTCCTGACTTTC CASSDRASGANVLTF few TRBJ2-6 TRBV9 -
TGTGCCAGCAGCCAAGTTTTTTACAATGAGCAGTTCTTC CASSQVFYNEQFF - TRBJ2-1 TRBV3-1 -
TGTGCCAGCAGTTTACACCTAGCGGGAGGGCCCTCCTACAATGAGCAGTTCTTC CASSLHLAGGPSYNEQFF - TRBJ2-1 TRBV28 TRBD2
TGTGCCAGCAGTCACGCAATGGGGAGTAGCACAGATACGCAGTATTTT CASSHAMGSSTDTQYF - TRBJ2-3 TRBV28 -
TGTGCCAGCAGTTCCCTAGCGGGAAACTTGCAAGAGACCCAGTACTTC CASSSLAGNLQETQYF once TRBJ2-5 TRBV27 TRBD2
TGTGCCTGGAGTCCGGACGGGGAGAACTACAATGAGCAGTTCTTC CAWSPDGENYNEQFF - TRBJ2-1 TRBV30 -
TGTGCCAGCAGCTTAAATGGAGGGGCACGAGATACGCAGTATTTT CASSLNGGARDTQYF - TRBJ2-3 TRBV7-3 -
TGTGCCAGCAGCTTGCAAGACGAAGTGAATGAGCAGTTCTTC CASSLQDEVNEQFF - TRBJ2-1 TRBV14 -
TGCAGTGCCCCAACCTCGGGGGGGGCTAGCATTGATACGCAGTATTTT CSAPTSGGASIDTQYF - TRBJ2-3 TRBV20-1 TRBD2
TGTGCCAGCAGTTTTTTTCTCAGGGGGTCCGATAATGAAAAACTGTTTTTT CASSFFLRGSDNEKLFF - TRBJ1-4 TRBV12-3/TRBV12-4 TRBD1